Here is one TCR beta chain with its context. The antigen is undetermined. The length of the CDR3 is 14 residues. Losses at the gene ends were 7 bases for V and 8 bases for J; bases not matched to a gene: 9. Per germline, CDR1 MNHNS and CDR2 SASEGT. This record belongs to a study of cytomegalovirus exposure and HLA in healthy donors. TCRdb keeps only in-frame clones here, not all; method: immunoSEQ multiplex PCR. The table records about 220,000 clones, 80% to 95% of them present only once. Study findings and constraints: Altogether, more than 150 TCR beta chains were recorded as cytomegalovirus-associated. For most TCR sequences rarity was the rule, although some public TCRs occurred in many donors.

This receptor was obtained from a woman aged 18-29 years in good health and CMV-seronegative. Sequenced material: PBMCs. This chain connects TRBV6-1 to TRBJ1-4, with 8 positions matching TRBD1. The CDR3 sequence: CASTLQGGLEKLFF. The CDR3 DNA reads TGTGCCAGCACCCTACAGGGGGGGTTGGAAAAACTGTTTTTT.